Listed here are 15 T cell receptor beta chains from one sample, sequenced in a study of cytomegalovirus exposure and HLA in healthy donors. A multiplex PCR was run with 60 Vbeta primers and 13 Jbeta primers. TCRdb keeps only in-frame clones here, not all; method: immunoSEQ multiplex PCR. The sample has around 150,000 clones; roughly three quarters are singletons. Specimen: PBMCs. The receptor source for this set is a male donor in good health and CMV-seronegative.

The V and J genes are TRBV27 and TRBJ2-7, with TRBD1 matching over 8 bases. V was pared by 8 bases and J by 4 bases, with 13 bases of the junction left unmatched. The CDR3 length is 15 residues. The V gene's germline CDR1 is MNHEY and CDR2 SMNVEV (reference sequence). The CDR3 DNA sequence: TGTGCCAGCGGACACGCGGGGACAGGCCCTTACGAGCAGTACTTC. Its protein product is CASGHAGTGPYEQYF.

The J gene is TRBJ2-1, the V gene TRBV2, with 10 bases fitting TRBD2. Germline V gene sequence: CDR1 SNHLY, CDR2 FYNNEI. V lost 6 bases to trimming and J lost 8 bases; unmatched junction nucleotides: 10. The CDR3 totals 15 residues. CDR3 bases: TGTGCCAGCAGCGCACTAGCGGGGACGGGCTATGAGCAGTTCTTC. Protein sequence: CASSALAGTGYEQFF.

The chain employs TRBV6-1 and TRBJ2-5; the match to TRBD1 covers 9 bases. The J call is doubtful: the DNA matches TRBJ2-7 better. The CDR3 consists of 14 residues. From germline, CDR1 is MNHNS and CDR2 SASEGT. CDR3: CASSDTGGNYEQYF. For the CDR3, the DNA is TGTGCCAGCAGTGACACAGGGGGCAATTACGAGCAGTACTTC.

This clone was recorded a few times. The CDR3, as DNA: TGCGCCAGCAGCCAAGATCAACAGAGCTCCTACAATGAGCAGTTCTTC. Amino acids: CASSQDQQSSYNEQFF. The rearrangement joins TRBV4-3 to TRBJ2-1; the D is unclear. Germline V gives CDR1 LGHNA, CDR2 YSLEER. V lost 0 bases to trimming and J lost 0 bases, with 9 bases between them. CDR3 length equals 16 residues.

This chain connects TRBV7-2 to TRBJ1-2, with D tentatively TRBD1 (5 bases). Germline V gene data show CDR1 as SGHTA and CDR2 as FQGNSA. The germline V and J ends were trimmed by 5 bases and 0 bases, with 16 bases remaining between them. This CDR3 is built from 16 residues. As DNA, the CDR3 is TGTGCCAGCAGCCTCATGGGGGGGACCTCTAACTATGGCTACACCTTC. This gives the protein CASSLMGGTSNYGYTF.

This clone was found a few times. This sequence joins TRBV6-5 and TRBJ2-6; D perhaps matches TRBD2 (6 bases). Deletions cut 6 bases from V and 3 bases from J, with 12 bases between. The CDR3 loop spans 15 amino acids. Germline CDR1 is MNHEY and CDR2 is SVGAGI. The CDR3 coding sequence is TGTGCCAGCAGCACCTCGCGGGGTGGGGCCAACGTCCTGACTTTC. It translates to CASSTSRGGANVLTF.

This chain links TRBV7-9 with TRBJ2-5, with TRBD2 identical over 9 bases. CDR1 is SEHNR and CDR2 is FQNEAQ in the germline V gene (reference sequence). J was trimmed by 4 bases and V by 11 bases; bases with no gene match: 8. The CDR3 totals 13 residues. This chain's CDR3 is CASRRGGAETQYF. The CDR3 coding sequence is TGTGCCTCCAGGCGCGGGGGGGCAGAGACCCAGTACTTC.

The chain recombines TRBV7-9 with TRBJ1-1, with TRBD1 as a possible D gene (5 bases). The CDR3 consists of 15 residues. Germline V gene data show CDR1 as SEHNR and CDR2 as FQNEAQ (reference sequence). V was trimmed by 1 base and J by 4 bases, leaving 13 bases between them. The CDR3 reads CASSLEAGQSTEAFF. In DNA, the CDR3 is TGTGCCAGCAGCTTAGAAGCAGGGCAGAGCACTGAAGCTTTCTTT.

This clone was seen a single time. The CDR3 reads CASSGRGLDPGELFF. The CDR3 DNA reads TGTGCCAGTAGTGGCAGGGGGTTGGACCCCGGGGAGCTGTTTTTT. The chain has TRBV19 and TRBJ2-2; 7 positions agree with TRBD1. With 5 bases clipped from V and 6 bases from J, the junction kept 9 bases outside the gene matches. Germline V gene lookup returns CDR1 LNHDA and CDR2 SQIVND (reference sequence). CDR3 length: 15 residues.

Only one count was recorded for this clone. The CDR3 sequence: CASSQAVGDSYEQYF. CDR3 nucleotides: TGCGCCAGCAGCCAAGCAGTAGGCGACTCCTACGAGCAGTACTTC. V and J are TRBV4-1 and TRBJ2-5; no definite D call. The J call may be mistaken, given a closer DNA end match to TRBJ2-7. This CDR3 contains 15 residues. Per germline, CDR1 MGHRA and CDR2 YSYEKL.

V is TRBV30 and J is TRBJ2-4, with 7 bases aligning to TRBD1. V was clipped by 3 bases and J by 2 bases; unmatched bases: 7. CDR3 length: 15 residues. CDR1 is GTSNPN and CDR2 is SVGIG in the germline V gene (reference sequence). CDR3 in amino acids: CAWSDRVETKNIQYF. In DNA, the CDR3 is TGTGCCTGGAGCGACAGGGTGGAAACCAAAAACATTCAGTACTTC.

This sequence joins TRBV27 and TRBJ2-5; 8 bases line up with TRBD2. Trimming took 11 bases from V and 4 from J; bases not matched to a gene: 12. Germline CDR1 and CDR2: MNHEY and SMNVEV (reference sequence). This CDR3 region has 14 residues. The CDR3 DNA reads as TGTGCCTCAGGCAGCGGGGGTATGGGAGAGACCCAGTACTTC. This codes for CASGSGGMGETQYF.

The J gene is TRBJ2-5, the V gene TRBV5-6; weak D call: TRBD2 (7 bases). This CDR3 has 17 amino acids. CDR1 SGHDT and CDR2 YYEEEE come from the germline V gene. V dropped 0 bases and J dropped 1 base, with 16 bases sitting between them. CDR3 sequence (DNA): TGTGCCAGCAGCTTGGAGGCCGGGGGGCCTTTCCAAGAGACCCAGTACTTC. Translated, it gives CASSLEAGGPFQETQYF.

The V and J genes are TRBV7-2 and TRBJ2-2; possibly TRBD2 for D (5 bases). Germline CDR1 and CDR2: SGHTA and FQGNSA. The ends were cut back, 9 bases at V and 2 bases at J, with 13 bases in the middle. The CDR3 is made up of 14 amino acids. DNA for the CDR3: TGTGCCAGTACTAAGTCGGGAAACACCGGGGAGCTGTTTTTT. Translation gives CASTKSGNTGELFF.

The J gene is TRBJ1-6, the V gene TRBV25-1, with 9 bases that match TRBD1. The CDR3 runs to 17 residues. Germline V gene data show CDR1 as MGHDK and CDR2 as SYGVNS. V dropped 6 bases and J dropped 2; count of bases not matched to a gene: 8. The CDR3 loop is CASSPGQGTAYNSPLHF. The CDR3, as DNA: TGTGCCAGCAGCCCCGGACAGGGGACGGCCTATAATTCACCCCTCCACTTT.